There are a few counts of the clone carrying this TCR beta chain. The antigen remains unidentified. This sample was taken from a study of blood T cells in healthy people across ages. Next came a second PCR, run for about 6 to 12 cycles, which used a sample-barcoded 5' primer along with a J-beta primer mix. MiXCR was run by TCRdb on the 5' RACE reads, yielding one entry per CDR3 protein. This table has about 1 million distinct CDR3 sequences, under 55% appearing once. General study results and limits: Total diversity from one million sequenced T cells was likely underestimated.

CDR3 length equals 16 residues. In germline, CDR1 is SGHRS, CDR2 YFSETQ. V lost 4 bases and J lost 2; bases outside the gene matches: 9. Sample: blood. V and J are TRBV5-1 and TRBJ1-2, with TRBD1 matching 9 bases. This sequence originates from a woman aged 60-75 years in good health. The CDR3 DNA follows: TGCGCCAGCAGCGCCGGGACAGGGATTCGAAACTATGGCTACACCTTC. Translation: CASSAGTGIRNYGYTF.